Described below is a single TCR beta chain sequence and its context. This sample stems from a study of blood T cell repertoires in COVID-19. V lost 1 base and J 8 bases, leaving 9 bases between the germline ends. This CDR3 region has 13 residues. Looked up from germline, CDR1 is SGHRS and CDR2 is YFSETQ. Clones were read by immunoSEQ multiplex PCR, and TCRdb kept only the in-frame ones, dropping some. The sample lists approximately 280,000 clones, 89% seen once, with approximately 2.2% in the top ten. V and J are TRBV5-1 and TRBJ1-4; no clear D. The source is a man between 50 and 59 years old with acute or convalescent COVID-19. The sequencing sample was made of peripheral blood. In DNA, the CDR3 is TGCGCCAGCAGCTTGCTTCCGGGGGAAAAACTGTTTTTT. Translation: CASSLLPGEKLFF.